This T cell receptor (beta chain) was captured in a study of T cell responses to AZD1222 COVID-19 vaccine. The CDR3 is 16 amino acids. Germline CDR1 MDHEN, CDR2 SYDVKM. Trimming cost V 2 bases and J 5 bases, with 16 bases left between them. General study findings and limits: Spike-wide vaccine-associated CD4 TCRs dominated at 160-218 and 743-854.

For this clone: What it binds is unknown.

Assay: immunoSEQ multiplex PCR; the TCRdb copy retains only in-frame clones and omits some. Among tens of thousands of clones listed, approximately 88% were seen once. The source is an adult in good health. The chain couples TRBV28 to TRBJ1-5; D is unresolved. The starting material was peripheral blood, obtained on day 0 of AZD1222 vaccination. CDR3 residues: CASSLVRARLDQPQHF. The DNA for the CDR3 is TGTGCCAGCAGTTTAGTTAGGGCCCGGTTGGATCAGCCCCAGCATTTT.